The 22 T cell receptor beta chains in this list originate from one sample, sequenced in a study of T cell clonality in common variable immunodeficiency. Sequencing was performed with immunoSEQ multiplex PCR; in TCRdb, only in-frame clones are kept and a portion is missing. This sample has 40,000 to 65,000 clones, each found more than once. The sequenced sample was peripheral blood mononuclear cells. These TCRs come from a person aged 18 to 70 in good health.

This clone was detected many times. The sequence runs out 3 residues before the end of the CDR3; the remainder is reconstructed from the germline J gene. The V call is TRBV28, the J call TRBJ2-1; 10 positions agree with TRBD2. Trimming took 6 bases from V and 8 from J; bases not matched to a gene: 4. The CDR3 covers 13 residues. Germline values: CDR1 MDHEN, CDR2 SYDVKM. The chain's CDR3 is CASSRTSGHEQFF. The DNA read from the CDR3 is TGTGCCAGCAGCAGGACTAGCGGCCATGAG.

The sample holds a few counts of this clone. CDR3 DNA (partial): TGTGCCAGCTCACTGAGCATAGACTACTCCTATAATTCACCC. Its translation: CASSLSIDYSYNSP. From start to end, the CDR3 is CASSLSIDYSYNSPLHF. The chain couples TRBV18 to TRBJ1-6; D remains ambiguous. From the germline J gene comes the end of the CDR3, since the read stops 3 residues before it. Germline-derived CDR1 and CDR2 are KGHSH and LQKENI. There are 17 residues in the CDR3. V was clipped by 4 bases and J by 0 bases, with 13 bases between them. Using reference TRBV18 and TRBJ1-6 for the parts outside the CDR3, the full variable domain is NAGVMQNPRHLVRRRGQEARLRCSPMKGHSHVYWYRQLPEEGLKFMVYLQKENIIDESGMPKERFSAEFPKEGPSILRIQQVVRGDSAAYFCASSLSIDYSYNSPLHFGNGTRLTVT.

In this sample, this clone turned up many times. The read falls 3 residues short of the CDR3 end, and the missing part is taken from the germline J gene. V usage is TRBV18 and J usage is TRBJ2-3; D is possibly TRBD2 (6 bases). V was clipped by 0 bases and J by 3 bases, with 13 bases between them. The CDR3 covers 16 residues. Germline V gives CDR1 KGHSH, CDR2 LQKENI. Incomplete CDR3 DNA: TGTGCCAGCTCACCACCTCGGTCTAGCGATACAGATACG. Translated: CASSPPRSSDTDT. The CDR3, in full, reads CASSPPRSSDTDTQYF.

Ten or more counts support this clone. Read data end 3 residues before the CDR3 end; the end is taken from the germline J gene. The chain combines TRBV10-3 with TRBJ2-5; 8 bases are a match to TRBD1. V lost 2 bases, J lost 5 bases, and 10 bases stayed unmatched. The CDR3 length is 16 residues. From germline, CDR1 is ENHRY and CDR2 SYGVKD. Partial CDR3 DNA: TGTGCCATCAGTGAGATATCGAACAGGGGGAAGGAGACC. Translation gives CAISEISNRGKET. The full CDR3 protein is CAISEISNRGKETQYF.

This clone was observed at least ten times. Partial CDR3 DNA: TGTGCCTGGAGAGACAGACAGGGGGCTAGTGAGACC. As protein: CAWRDRQGASET. The whole CDR3 reads CAWRDRQGASETQYF. This sequence joins TRBV30 and TRBJ2-5, with 10 bases fitting TRBD1. The read terminates 3 residues ahead of where the CDR3 ends, so the germline J gene completes it. The CDR3 contains 15 residues. Trimming at V came to 3 bases and at J to 5 bases, leaving 9 bases not matched to a gene. The germline V gene encodes CDR1 GTSNPN and CDR2 SVGIG (reference sequence).

This clone was recorded at least ten times. The missing CDR3 end, 3 residues past where the read stops, is filled in from the germline J gene. V usage is TRBV6-2 or TRBV6-3 and J usage is TRBJ2-3; 7 bases agree with TRBD2. The germline gives CDR1 MNHEY, CDR2 SVGEGT. CDR3 length: 11 residues. Incomplete CDR3 DNA: TGTGCCAGCAGGGAGGGACTAACG. As protein: CASREGLT. The CDR3 reads in full as CASREGLTQYF.

This clone was seen many times. With the read ending 3 residues before the CDR3 end, the germline J gene is used to fill in that end. This chain links TRBV20-1 with TRBJ2-5, with 16 positions matching TRBD2. Germline lookup yields CDR1 DFQATT and CDR2 SNEGSKA (reference sequence). This CDR3 region has 18 residues. With V trimmed by 2 bases and J by 2 bases, 8 bases remained unmatched. The CDR3 reads CSARKGTSGRGKQETQYF. Incomplete CDR3 DNA: TGCAGTGCTAGAAAAGGGACTAGCGGGAGGGGAAAACAAGAGACC.

This clone appeared many times. Read sequence stops 3 residues before the CDR3 end, and the germline J gene provides the missing end. The V call is TRBV18, the J call TRBJ2-1, with 7 bases fitting TRBD1. The germline V gene has CDR1 KGHSH and CDR2 LQKENI. Trimming took 0 bases from V and 3 from J; bases not matched to a gene: 5. The CDR3 totals 16 residues. CDR3 residues: CASSPPGGGRYNEQFF. CDR3 bases read: TGTGCCAGCTCACCACCAGGGGGCGGACGCTACAATGAG. The whole variable domain, remainder taken from reference TRBV18 and TRBJ2-1, is NAGVMQNPRHLVRRRGQEARLRCSPMKGHSHVYWYRQLPEEGLKFMVYLQKENIIDESGMPKERFSAEFPKEGPSILRIQQVVRGDSAAYFCASSPPGGGRYNEQFFGPGTRLTVL.

This clone was detected ten times or more. The read is 3 residues too short to cover the CDR3 end, so that end is filled in from the germline J gene. V and J are TRBV18 and TRBJ2-3, with 9 positions matching TRBD2. CDR3 size: 16 residues. J lost 2 bases, V lost 3 bases, and 6 bases had no gene match. Germline assignment: CDR1 KGHSH and CDR2 LQKENI. The CDR3 here is CASSPALAGYTDTQYF. CDR3 DNA, as far as it was read: TGTGCCAGCTCACCGGCGCTAGCGGGATACACAGATACG. The variable domain in full, completed from reference TRBV18 and TRBJ2-3, reads NAGVMQNPRHLVRRRGQEARLRCSPMKGHSHVYWYRQLPEEGLKFMVYLQKENIIDESGMPKERFSAEFPKEGPSILRIQQVVRGDSAAYFCASSPALAGYTDTQYFGPGTRLTVL.

This clone showed up many times. The read finishes 3 residues shy of the CDR3 end, and the germline J gene is used to complete it. V usage is TRBV7-8 and J usage is TRBJ2-7, with 7 bases fitting TRBD2. The V and J ends lost 3 bases and 2 bases, in that order; junction bases with no gene match: 4. From germline, CDR1 is SGHVS and CDR2 FQNEAQ. This CDR3 has 14 residues. The CDR3 protein is CASSFSSGPYEQYF. The part of the CDR3 DNA that was read is TGTGCCAGCAGCTTCTCTAGCGGTCCCTACGAG.

A few counts support this clone. The CDR3 extends 3 residues past the end of the read, so its final part is completed from the germline J gene. The rearrangement joins TRBV7-9 to TRBJ2-3, with D tentatively TRBD1 (5 bases). The CDR3 sequence is 15 residues long. Looked up from germline, CDR1 is SEHNR and CDR2 is FQNEAQ (reference sequence). The CDR3 loop reads CASSLLLSRAETQYF. The CDR3 bases that were read are TGTGCCAGCAGCTTACTCCTGTCCAGGGCGGAGACG. Complete variable domain (other parts from reference TRBV7-9 and TRBJ2-3): DTGVSQNPRHKITKRGQNVTFRCDPISEHNRLYWYRQTLGQGPEFLTYFQNEAQLEKSRLLSDRFSAERPKGSFSTLEIQRTEQGDSAMYLCASSLLLSRAETQYFGPGTRLTVL.

In its sample, this clone was seen many times. The CDR3 end is not reached by the read, which stops 3 residues before it; the germline J gene fills it in. V usage is TRBV30 and J usage is TRBJ2-7; D is undetermined. The CDR3 has 11 residues. The germline CDR1 and CDR2 sequences are GTSNPN and SVGIG (reference sequence). Trimming removed 1 base at V and 4 bases at J, with 5 bases between. The part of the CDR3 DNA that was read is TGTGCCTGGAGTGCGACTTACGAG. Protein product: CAWSATYE. The CDR3 in its entirety is CAWSATYEQYF.

This clone was recorded at least ten times. Read data end 3 residues before the CDR3 end; the end is taken from the germline J gene. The gene calls are TRBV7-9 and TRBJ1-1, with D tentatively TRBD1 (5 bases). This CDR3 comprises 13 residues. Germline CDR1 SEHNR, CDR2 FQNEAQ (reference sequence). The ends were cut back, 2 bases at V and 6 bases at J, with 10 bases in the middle. The CDR3: CASSLSWGAEAFF. CDR3 DNA (partial): TGTGCCAGCAGCTTAAGTTGGGGGGCTGAA.

As concerns this clone: The read stops 3 residues short of the end of the CDR3; the missing end is completed from the germline J gene. The rearrangement links TRBV2 to TRBJ1-2; no definite D call. Looked up from germline, CDR1 is SNHLY and CDR2 is FYNNEI. The CDR3 covers 13 residues. V gave up 4 bases and J gave up 4 bases, with 10 bases separating them. This CDR3 is CASSVMGPYGYTF. Partial CDR3 DNA: TGTGCCAGCAGTGTTATGGGCCCCTATGGC.

This clone has at least ten counts. From the germline J gene comes the end of the CDR3, since the read stops 3 residues before it. The rearrangement links TRBV30 to TRBJ2-5, with D maybe TRBD1 (5 bases). V was pared by 4 bases and J by 4 bases, with 7 bases between. The CDR3 extends over 11 amino acids. Germline V CDR1 and CDR2: GTSNPN, SVGIG (reference sequence). CDR3 amino acids: CAWKQGETQYF. The part of the CDR3 DNA that was read is TGTGCCTGGAAGCAGGGAGAGACC. Using reference TRBV30 and TRBJ2-5 for the parts outside the CDR3, the full variable domain is SQTIHQWPATLVQPVGSPLSLECTVEGTSNPNLYWYRQAAGRGLQLLFYSVGIGQISSEVPQNLSASRPQDRQFILSSKKLLLSDSGFYLCAWKQGETQYFGPGTRLLVL.

This clone was found many times. The read halts 3 residues ahead of the CDR3 end, with the missing end drawn from the germline J gene. The V gene is TRBV2, the J gene TRBJ2-7; maybe TRBD2 (6 bases). The CDR3 consists of 15 residues. The V gene lost 3 bases and the J gene lost 3 bases, with 15 bases spanning the gap. The V gene's germline CDR1 is SNHLY and CDR2 FYNNEI. Incomplete CDR3 DNA: TGTGCCAGCAGTGAGGGGCCTAGCGAGGTCTACGAG. It encodes CASSEGPSEVYE. The CDR3 as a whole reads CASSEGPSEVYEQYF.

This clone has ten or more counts. The read terminates 3 residues ahead of where the CDR3 ends, so the germline J gene completes it. The chain is built from TRBV20-1 and TRBJ1-2; D not resolved. The CDR3 spans 12 residues. V was trimmed by 6 bases and J by 0 bases, leaving 8 bases between them. In germline, CDR1 is DFQATT, CDR2 SNEGSKA (reference sequence). The CDR3 spells CSAQKANYGYTF. The DNA read from the CDR3 is TGCAGTGCCCAGAAGGCTAACTATGGC.

This clone was seen a few times. Read data end 3 residues before the CDR3 end; the end is taken from the germline J gene. The gene calls are TRBV20-1 and TRBJ1-1, with a tentative D call TRBD1 (6 bases). The V gene's germline CDR1 is DFQATT and CDR2 SNEGSKA (reference sequence). This CDR3 is built from 11 residues. The CDR3 DNA, read in part, is TGCAGTGCTCAACAGGGTTTCGAA. Its protein is CSAQQGFE. The whole CDR3 region reads CSAQQGFEAFF.

Only a few counts were recorded for this clone. One end of the junction fails to match germline, which may point to a read error. The CDR3 extends 3 residues past the end of the read, so its final part is completed from the germline J gene. This chain uses TRBV7-9 with TRBJ2-7, with D maybe TRBD2 (6 bases). The length of the CDR3 is 14 residues. In germline, CDR1 is SEHNR, CDR2 FQNEAQ (reference sequence). The DNA read from the CDR3 is TGTTCCAGCAGCTTGGAGGGTAGGGTAGACGAG. Translated: CSSSLEGRVDE. The whole CDR3 protein is CSSSLEGRVDEQYF.

This clone was seen repeatedly, ten times or more. Coverage ceases 3 residues before the CDR3 finishes, and the germline J gene fills in the end. The sample holds other DNA sequences that translate to the same CDR3. This chain uses TRBV5-6 with TRBJ1-3, with TRBD1 as a possible D gene (5 bases). V lost 3 bases and J 3 bases, leaving 7 bases between the germline ends. Germline lookup yields CDR1 SGHDT and CDR2 YYEEEE. This CDR3 has 13 residues. The covered CDR3 bases are TGTGCCAGCAGCTCGCAGGGTGGAAACACC. It specifies CASSSQGGNT. The full CDR3 sequence reads CASSSQGGNTIYF.

This clone was counted many times. The read falls 3 residues short of the CDR3 end, and the missing part is taken from the germline J gene. The chain employs TRBV2 and TRBJ2-7; 8 bases are a match to TRBD2. With 5 bases clipped from V and 0 bases from J, the junction kept 3 bases outside the gene matches. CDR3 size: 14 residues. The germline V gene has CDR1 SNHLY and CDR2 FYNNEI. The CDR3 protein is CASSRGGSSYEQYF. Incomplete CDR3 DNA: TGTGCCAGCAGTCGGGGGGGAAGCTCCTACGAG.

In this sample, this clone turned up many times. The read falls 3 residues short of the CDR3 end, and the missing part is taken from the germline J gene. Other DNA sequences in the sample encode the same CDR3. The chain links TRBV19 to TRBJ1-3, with a weak D call TRBD1 (5 bases). Trimming removed 3 bases from V and 2 bases from J, with 11 bases in between. The CDR3 contains 15 residues. Germline loops: CDR1 LNHDA, CDR2 SQIVND (reference sequence). The sequenced part of the CDR3 DNA is TGTGCCAGTAGTATCTTTGCACAGGCTGGAAACACC. This sequence encodes CASSIFAQAGNT. In full, the CDR3 is CASSIFAQAGNTIYF.